These 8 T cell receptor beta chains came from one sample sequenced in a study of shared clonotypes between healthy human individuals. Produced via immunoSEQ multiplex PCR; TCRdb's table is partial and in-frame only. The table lists about 2.1 million clones, just under 95% of them singletons. Cells designated naive CD8 were CD45RO-negative and were positively selected for CCR7, with terminally differentiated effector memory CD45RA+ cells excluded. Sequenced input: naive CD8+ T cells from PBMCs. These receptors all stem from a man in his late teens or twenties in good health. Some clones in this sample may be carry-over from other donors' samples.

CDR3 in DNA: TGTGCCAGCAGTTTATCAGGAGGGCTGTTCGGTCAGCCCCAGCATTTT. Protein product: CASSLSGGLFGQPQHF. The chain combines TRBV27 with TRBJ1-5; no firm D call. Trimming left V 0 bases short and J 6 bases short, with 15 bases between. Germline-derived CDR1 and CDR2 are MNHEY and SMNVEV (reference sequence). The CDR3 spans 16 residues.

Note on this clone: Other nucleotide sequences in the sample specify the same CDR3. The chain employs TRBV4-1 and TRBJ2-7, with D perhaps TRBD1 or TRBD2 (5 bases each). Per germline, CDR1 MGHRA and CDR2 YSYEKL. Trimming took 4 bases from V and 3 from J, leaving 13 bases between them. CDR3 length equals 14 residues. The CDR3 sequence: CASSLGTGSYEQYF. The CDR3 nucleotides are TGCGCCAGCAGCCTTGGGACGGGGAGCTACGAGCAGTACTTC.

This clone was counted once. CDR3 protein: CASSGMGVNTEAFF. Here the CDR3 DNA reads TGCGCCAGCAGCGGGATGGGAGTGAACACTGAAGCTTTCTTT. V is TRBV5-1 and J is TRBJ1-1; no definite D call. The V gene lost 4 bases and the J gene lost 0 bases, with 10 bases spanning the gap. There are 14 residues in the CDR3. Germline V CDR1 and CDR2: SGHRS, YFSETQ.

This rearrangement joins TRBV4-1 to TRBJ2-7; maybe TRBD2 (6 bases). V dropped 3 bases and J dropped 3 bases, with 15 bases sitting between them. Germline CDR1 is MGHRA and CDR2 is YSYEKL. The CDR3 is 15 residues long. The CDR3 region has the DNA TGCGCCAGCAGCCAGGCCGATAGGGACTTCTACGAGCAGTACTTC. This encodes CASSQADRDFYEQYF.

With respect to this clone: Other DNA sequences from this sample encode an identical CDR3 as well. The chain is built from TRBV27 and TRBJ2-5; perhaps TRBD1 as D (6 bases). V lost 0 bases to trimming and J lost 5 bases, with 7 bases between them. This CDR3 spans 13 amino acids. Germline values: CDR1 MNHEY, CDR2 SMNVEV (reference sequence). The CDR3 nucleotides read TGTGCCAGCAGTTTATCGAGGGGGGAGACCCAGTACTTC. Its protein is CASSLSRGETQYF.

The rearrangement joins TRBV9 to TRBJ2-7, with D possibly matching TRBD2 (6 bases). V dropped 3 bases and J dropped 5 bases, with 18 bases sitting between them. CDR3 length equals 15 residues. From germline, CDR1 is SGDLS and CDR2 YYNGEE. CDR3 bases: TGTGCCAGCAGCGCCCGATCCACCCGCGGGGACGAGCAGTACTTC. Protein product: CASSARSTRGDEQYF. Supplemented by reference TRBV9 and TRBJ2-7, the full variable domain reads DSGVTQTPKHLITATGQRVTLRCSPRSGDLSVYWYQQSLDQGLQFLIQYYNGEERAKGNILERFSAQQFPDLHSELNLSSLELGDSALYFCASSARSTRGDEQYFGPGTRLTVT.

Only one count was recorded for this clone. DNA for the CDR3: TGTGCCAGCAGCGTAGCCTTGGGCCGGGCGGAGACCCAGTACTTC. Protein product: CASSVALGRAETQYF. The chain employs TRBV9 and TRBJ2-5; D unclear. V was shortened by 0 bases and J by 5 bases, with 14 bases between the two germline ends. The CDR3 spans 15 residues. Germline CDR1 SGDLS, CDR2 YYNGEE.

The rearrangement links TRBV5-6 to TRBJ2-7, with 8 bases fitting TRBD2. Germline V gene data show CDR1 as SGHDT and CDR2 as YYEEEE. The CDR3 has 14 amino acids. J was trimmed by 3 bases and V by 1 base; bases with no gene match: 3. CDR3 residues: CASSLQREFYEQYF. The CDR3 bases are TGTGCCAGCAGCTTGCAGCGGGAGTTCTACGAGCAGTACTTC.